Below are 25 T cell receptor beta chains sequenced from a single sample in a study of cytomegalovirus exposure and HLA in healthy donors. The PCR used 60 Vbeta and 13 Jbeta primers. Clones were sequenced by immunoSEQ multiplex PCR, and TCRdb holds only the in-frame ones, with some missing. Among nearly 200,000 clones listed, 75% to 90% were seen once. Material: PBMCs. The source is a woman aged 50 to 65 in good health and CMV-seropositive.

The CDR3 DNA follows: TGCGCCAGCAGCCAGGGGACTAGCGGCTTCGTCGGGGAGCTGTTTTTT. Translated, it gives CASSQGTSGFVGELFF. This rearrangement joins TRBV4-3 to TRBJ2-2; 11 nucleotides match TRBD2. The length of the CDR3 is 16 residues. In germline, CDR1 is LGHNA, CDR2 YSLEER. The ends lost 3 bases at V and 7 bases at J; junction bases unmatched: 7.

The chain uses TRBV7-9 and TRBJ1-1, with a tentative D call TRBD1 (6 bases). V lost 6 bases and J lost 4, with 9 bases in between. Germline CDR1 and CDR2: SEHNR and FQNEAQ (reference sequence). The CDR3 has 12 amino acids. In nucleotides, the CDR3 is TGTGCCAGCAGTCAACAGGGCACTGAAGCTTTCTTT. This translates into CASSQQGTEAFF.

The chain carries TRBV30 and TRBJ2-2, with 8 bases lining up with TRBD2. The CDR3 covers 15 residues. CDR1 is GTSNPN, CDR2 SVGIG, per germline (reference sequence). Germline trimming cut 2 bases from V and 4 bases from J; bases unmatched to any gene: 6. The CDR3, as DNA: TGTGCCTGGAGTTCGAGCGGGAGTGCCACCGGGGAGCTGTTTTTT. Amino acid sequence: CAWSSSGSATGELFF.

V and J are TRBV18 and TRBJ1-3, with a tentative D call TRBD1 (6 bases). The CDR3 extends over 17 amino acids. The V gene lost 1 base and the J gene lost 0 bases, with 13 bases spanning the gap. Germline V lookup: CDR1 KGHSH, CDR2 LQKENI. The DNA for the CDR3 is TGTGCCAGCTCACCACTCGCACAGGGTTCCTCTGGAAACACCATATATTTT. It codes for CASSPLAQGSSGNTIYF.

In this sample, this clone turned up once. The chain is built from TRBV19 and TRBJ2-5; D not resolved. The CDR3 is 11 amino acids. V lost 1 base and J 9 bases, leaving 6 bases between the germline ends. CDR1 LNHDA and CDR2 SQIVND come from the germline V gene (reference sequence). The CDR3 spells CASSIGPSQYF. CDR3 nucleotides: TGTGCCAGTAGTATAGGTCCGTCCCAGTACTTC.

The chain couples TRBV11-2 to TRBJ2-3; D might be TRBD2 (7 bases). Germline CDR1 and CDR2: SGHAT and FQNNGV. The V end lost 0 bases, the J end lost 6 bases, and 13 bases lay between the germline ends. This CDR3 spans 15 amino acids. CDR3: CASSLEGGGWDTQYF. Written as DNA, the CDR3 is TGTGCCAGCAGCTTAGAAGGGGGAGGGTGGGATACGCAGTATTTT. Variable domain in full (rest from reference TRBV11-2 and TRBJ2-3): EAGVAQSPRYKIIEKRQSVAFWCNPISGHATLYWYQQILGQGPKLLIQFQNNGVVDDSQLPKDRFSAERLKGVDSTLKIQPAKLEDSAVYLCASSLEGGGWDTQYFGPGTRLTVL.

The chain links TRBV5-8 to TRBJ1-2; D is perhaps TRBD1 (6 bases). The CDR3 has 16 amino acids. The V gene's germline CDR1 is SGHTS and CDR2 YDEGEE. Trimming removed 1 base from V and 0 bases from J, with 13 bases in between. The CDR3 region is CASSLSGQHTNYGYTF. CDR3 DNA: TGTGCCAGCAGCTTGTCCGGACAGCACACTAACTATGGCTACACCTTC.

This chain links TRBV6-6 with TRBJ1-5; no clear D gene. Trimming shortened V by 2 bases and J by 0 bases, and 2 bases separated the two germline ends. Germline CDR1 reads MNHNY; CDR2 reads SVGAGI (reference sequence). This CDR3 has 13 residues. CDR3 amino acids: CASSYLSNQPQHF. The DNA of the CDR3 is TGTGCCAGCAGTTACCTTAGCAATCAGCCCCAGCATTTT.

Details on this clone: Different DNA sequences within this sample yield the same CDR3. V is TRBV6-5 and J is TRBJ2-5; TRBD1 matches at 8 bases. The J call may be faulty, since TRBJ2-7 better matches the DNA end. Germline V gives CDR1 MNHEY, CDR2 SVGAGI. This CDR3 has 15 residues. This chain's CDR3 is CASSYSGTGTYEQYF. The CDR3 nucleotides are TGTGCCAGCAGTTACTCCGGGACAGGCACCTACGAGCAGTACTTC.

A remark on this clone: This CDR3 is also generated by other DNA sequences in the sample. The chain has TRBV7-2 and TRBJ1-1, with 7 bases fitting TRBD1. Germline assignment: CDR1 SGHTA and CDR2 FQGNSA. V gave up 5 bases and J gave up 3 bases; unmatched junction bases: 3. The CDR3 runs 13 residues. Here the CDR3 reads CASSRQGDTEAFF. In DNA form, the CDR3 reads TGTGCCAGCAGCCGACAGGGAGACACTGAAGCTTTCTTT. The full variable domain, in which reference TRBV7-2 and TRBJ1-1 provide the parts outside the CDR3, is GAGVSQSPSNKVTEKGKDVELRCDPISGHTALYWYRQSLGQGLEFLIYFQGNSAPDKSGLPSDRFSAERTGGSVSTLTIQRTQQEDSAVYLCASSRQGDTEAFFGQGTRLTVV.

The genes are TRBV18 and TRBJ1-6; D is uncertain. The V gene lost 2 bases and the J gene lost 6 bases, with 5 bases spanning the gap. There are 13 residues in the CDR3. CDR1 and CDR2 from the germline V gene are KGHSH and LQKENI. The CDR3 bases are TGTGCCAGCTCACCAAGCGGTAATTCACCCCTCCACTTT. Its translation is CASSPSGNSPLHF.

The chain recombines TRBV10-3 with TRBJ1-1; D unresolved. Germline values: CDR1 ENHRY, CDR2 SYGVKD. The V gene lost 6 bases and the J gene lost 1 base, with 9 bases spanning the gap. The CDR3 has 13 residues. CDR3 nucleotide sequence: TGTGCCATCAGCCCCAACGGGAACACTGAAGCTTTCTTT. Protein: CAISPNGNTEAFF.

This clone was seen only once. The chain employs TRBV7-2 and TRBJ2-3; 10 bases map to TRBD2. Losses at the gene ends were 4 bases for V and 2 bases for J; bases not matched to a gene: 6. The CDR3 length is 16 residues. Per germline, CDR1 SGHTA and CDR2 FQGNSA. The DNA for the CDR3 is TGTGCCAGCAGCTGGCTAGCGGGGGTATACACAGATACGCAGTATTTT. It yields the protein CASSWLAGVYTDTQYF.

J is TRBJ1-2 and V is TRBV28, with D possibly TRBD1 on 5 matching bases. V lost 5 bases to trimming and J lost 7 bases, with 14 bases between them. CDR3 length: 13 residues. The V gene's germline CDR1 is MDHEN and CDR2 SYDVKM. The CDR3 loop is CASSPSRARGYTF. CDR3 DNA sequence: TGTGCCAGCAGTCCCTCCAGGGCTCGTGGCTACACCTTC.

The rearrangement uses TRBV28 and TRBJ1-5; possible D gene TRBD1, 5 bases. The V gene lost 1 base and the J gene lost 0 bases, with 19 bases spanning the gap. Per the germline V gene, CDR1 is MDHEN and CDR2 is SYDVKM. The CDR3 spans 19 residues. The CDR3: CASSLYVSGRALSNQPQHF. In DNA, the CDR3 is TGTGCCAGCAGTTTATACGTATCCGGCAGGGCTCTTAGCAATCAGCCCCAGCATTTT.

The genes are TRBV6-6 and TRBJ1-5, with D uncertain. The CDR3 is 16 amino acids. Deletions cut 2 bases from V and 2 bases from J, with 13 bases between. CDR1 is MNHNY, CDR2 SVGAGI, per germline (reference sequence). This chain's CDR3 is CASSYADLGGNQPQHF. Here the CDR3 DNA reads TGTGCCAGCAGTTACGCGGACTTGGGTGGCAATCAGCCCCAGCATTTT.

This clone was observed a few times. This chain links TRBV5-1 with TRBJ2-1, with TRBD2 matching 14 bases. Germline V gene lookup returns CDR1 SGHRS and CDR2 YFSETQ. The ends lost 2 bases at V and 12 bases at J; junction bases unmatched: 10. This CDR3 comprises 16 residues. The chain's CDR3 is CASSFSGTSGRGRQFF. CDR3 DNA sequence: TGCGCCAGCAGCTTTTCCGGGACTAGCGGGAGAGGGAGGCAGTTCTTC. Combining the CDR3 with reference TRBV5-1 and TRBJ2-1 gives the whole variable domain KAGVTQTPRYLIKTRGQQVTLSCSPISGHRSVSWYQQTPGQGLQFLFEYFSETQRNKGNFPGRFSGRQFSNSRSEMNVSTLELGDSALYLCASSFSGTSGRGRQFFGPGTRLTVL.

The CDR3 here is CASSTGQFDTGELFF. The CDR3 DNA reads TGCGCCAGCAGCACCGGACAGTTCGACACCGGGGAGCTGTTTTTT. The chain is built from TRBV5-1 and TRBJ2-2, with D possibly being TRBD1 (6 bases). CDR3 length: 15 residues. Germline loops: CDR1 SGHRS, CDR2 YFSETQ. Trimming shortened V by 4 bases and J by 3 bases, and 13 bases separated the two germline ends.

In DNA form, the CDR3 reads TGTGCCAGCAGTTACTCGGCGGTAAGCTCCTACGAGCAGTACTTC. Translation: CASSYSAVSSYEQYF. This chain joins TRBV6-5 and TRBJ2-7; D is undetermined. The CDR3 is made up of 15 amino acids. Germline CDR1 and CDR2: MNHEY and SVGAGI. V shed 0 bases and J shed 0 bases, with 9 bases lying between them.

This clone was seen only a few times. V usage is TRBV2 and J usage is TRBJ1-1, with D maybe TRBD1 (5 bases). Germline V CDR1 and CDR2: SNHLY, FYNNEI. CDR3 size: 13 residues. Between the trimmed V and J ends, which lost 3 bases and 4 bases, there was a span of 9 bases. As DNA, the CDR3 is TGTGCCAGCAGTGACAGGGCGAGCACTGAAGCTTTCTTT. It yields the protein CASSDRASTEAFF.

The chain recombines TRBV21-1 with TRBJ1-1; TRBD1 reflects the table's D call only, with no check against the DNA. TRBV21-1 is designated a pseudogene. This CDR3 contains 15 residues. The CDR3 DNA reads TGTGCCAGCAGCAAAGTCCGGGACAGGGAGACTGAAGCTTTCTTT. This encodes CASSKVRDRETEAFF.

V and J are TRBV2 and TRBJ2-7; 7 nucleotides line up with TRBD1. Trimming cost V 4 bases and J 6 bases; bases outside gene matches: 3. The CDR3 is 12 residues long. CDR1 and CDR2 (germline): SNHLY, FYNNEI. The CDR3 loop is CASSVGGLEQYF. CDR3 DNA: TGTGCCAGCAGTGTAGGGGGCCTCGAGCAGTACTTC. The variable domain in full, completed from reference TRBV2 and TRBJ2-7, reads EPEVTQTPSHQVTQMGQEVILRCVPISNHLYFYWYRQILGQKVEFLVSFYNNEISEKSEIFDDQFSVERPDGSNFTLKIRSTKLEDSAMYFCASSVGGLEQYFGPGTRLTVT.

CDR3: CASSVGLPGQGGNTIYF. Written as DNA, the CDR3 is TGTGCCAGCAGCGTAGGCCTGCCGGGACAGGGAGGAAACACCATATATTTT. This chain connects TRBV9 to TRBJ1-3; 9 bases agree with TRBD1. The junction had 8 bases not matched to a gene; V was cut back by 0 bases and J by 4 bases. Looked up from germline, CDR1 is SGDLS and CDR2 is YYNGEE. The CDR3 contains 17 residues.

The chain joins TRBV6-6 to TRBJ2-1; 8 bases fit TRBD1. Trimming cost V 5 bases and J 7 bases; bases outside gene matches: 4. Germline assignment: CDR1 MNHNY and CDR2 SVGAGI (reference sequence). The CDR3 totals 13 residues. In DNA, the CDR3 is TGTGCCAGCAGTGCAGGGGGCCGAAATGAGCAGTTCTTC. Translating gives CASSAGGRNEQFF.

The V and J genes are TRBV7-9 and TRBJ1-2, with D unresolved. The CDR3 extends over 13 amino acids. Germline CDR1 SEHNR, CDR2 FQNEAQ (reference sequence). V lost 3 bases and J 0 bases, leaving 5 bases between the germline ends. The DNA of the CDR3 is TGTGCCAGCAGCTTCGGAGCTAACTATGGCTACACCTTC. Its protein is CASSFGANYGYTF.